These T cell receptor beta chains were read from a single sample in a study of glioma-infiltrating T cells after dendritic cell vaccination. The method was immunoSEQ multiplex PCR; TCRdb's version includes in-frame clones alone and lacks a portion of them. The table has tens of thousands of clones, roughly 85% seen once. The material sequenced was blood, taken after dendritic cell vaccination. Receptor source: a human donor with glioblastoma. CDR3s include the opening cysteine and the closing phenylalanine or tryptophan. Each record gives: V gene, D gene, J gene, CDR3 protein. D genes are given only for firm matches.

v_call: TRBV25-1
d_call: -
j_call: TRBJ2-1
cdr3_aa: CASRPTEDPYNEQFF

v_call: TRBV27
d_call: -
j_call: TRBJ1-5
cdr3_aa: CASSPRARTVYQPQHF

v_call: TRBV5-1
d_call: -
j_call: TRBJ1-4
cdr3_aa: CASSLAGATNEKLFF

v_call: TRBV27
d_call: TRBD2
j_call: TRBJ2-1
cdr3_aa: CASTLGLAGSEQFF

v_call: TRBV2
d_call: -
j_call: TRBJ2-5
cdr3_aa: CASSPQTLQETQYF

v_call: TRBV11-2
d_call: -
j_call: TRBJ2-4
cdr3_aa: CASSPHEGYIQYF

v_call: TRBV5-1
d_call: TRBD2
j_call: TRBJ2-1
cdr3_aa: CASSSGWLAGGSSEQFF

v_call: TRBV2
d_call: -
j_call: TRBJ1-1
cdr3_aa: CASRSGMNTEAFF

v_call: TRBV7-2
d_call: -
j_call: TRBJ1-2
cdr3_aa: CASSLGGQASETYGYTF

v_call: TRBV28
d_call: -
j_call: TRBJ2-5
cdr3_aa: CASSLSRETQYF

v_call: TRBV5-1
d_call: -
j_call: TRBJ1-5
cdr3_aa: CASSLDGGEGQPQHF

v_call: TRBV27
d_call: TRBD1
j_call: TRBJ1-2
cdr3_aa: CASSLDRGYGYTF

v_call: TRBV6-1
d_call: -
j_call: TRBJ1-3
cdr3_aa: CASSEIDKSSGNTIYF

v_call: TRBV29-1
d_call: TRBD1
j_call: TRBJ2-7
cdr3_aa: CSVARDSSVYEQYF

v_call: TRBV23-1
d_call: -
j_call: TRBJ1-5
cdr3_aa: CASSQWGRSNQPQHF

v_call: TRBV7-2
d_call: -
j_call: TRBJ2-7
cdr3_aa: CASSGYRDSYEQYF

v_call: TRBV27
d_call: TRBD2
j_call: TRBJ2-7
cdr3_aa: CASSLSGAHGEQYF

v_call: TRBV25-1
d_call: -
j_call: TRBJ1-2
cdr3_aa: CASSEYTGTNYYGYTF

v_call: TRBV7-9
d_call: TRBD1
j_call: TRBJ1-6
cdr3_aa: CASTRGTDSPLHF

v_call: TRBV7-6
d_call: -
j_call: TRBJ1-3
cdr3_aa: CASSLLSGPGNTIYF

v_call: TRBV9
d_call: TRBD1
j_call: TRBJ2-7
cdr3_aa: CASSVGGQGTYEQYF

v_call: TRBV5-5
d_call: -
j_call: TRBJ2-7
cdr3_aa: CASSAGLVSSYEQYF

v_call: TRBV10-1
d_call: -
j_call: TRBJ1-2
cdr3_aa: CASSSRGSTPYGYTF

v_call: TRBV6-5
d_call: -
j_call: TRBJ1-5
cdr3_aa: CASWTAGPGQPQHF

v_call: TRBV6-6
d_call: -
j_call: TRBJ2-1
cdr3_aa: CASSYLASPGNEQFF

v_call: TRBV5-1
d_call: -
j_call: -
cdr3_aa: CASSLTTRYEQYF

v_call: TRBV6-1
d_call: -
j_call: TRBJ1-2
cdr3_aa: CASSGAGRGYGYTF

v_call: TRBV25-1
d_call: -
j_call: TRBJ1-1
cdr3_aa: CASSSRDPNTEAFF

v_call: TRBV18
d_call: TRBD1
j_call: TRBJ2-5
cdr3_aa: CASSPRDSPGDQYF

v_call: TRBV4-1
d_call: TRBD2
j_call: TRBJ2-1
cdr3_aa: CASSLVRGSYNEQFF

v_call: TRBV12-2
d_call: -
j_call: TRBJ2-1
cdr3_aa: CASPILAALGDEQFF

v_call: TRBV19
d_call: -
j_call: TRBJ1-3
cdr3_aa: CASSIGPNSGNTIYF

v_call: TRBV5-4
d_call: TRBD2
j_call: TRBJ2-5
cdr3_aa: CASSGGRREGLETQYF

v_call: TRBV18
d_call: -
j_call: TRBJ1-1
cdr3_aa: CASSPGLQRTEAFF

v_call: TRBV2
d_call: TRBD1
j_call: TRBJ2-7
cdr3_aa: CASSWARGSSYEQYF

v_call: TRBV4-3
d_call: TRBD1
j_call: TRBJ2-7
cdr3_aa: CASSHRTGSEQYF

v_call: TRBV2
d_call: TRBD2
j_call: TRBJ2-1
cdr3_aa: CASRELAGAYNEQFF

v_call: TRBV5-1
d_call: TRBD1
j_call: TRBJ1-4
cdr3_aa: CASSWGQGARNEKLFF

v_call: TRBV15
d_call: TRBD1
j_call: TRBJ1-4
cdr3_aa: CATKHEDRVIEKLFF

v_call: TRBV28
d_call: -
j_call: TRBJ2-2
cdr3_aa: CASSLAENTGELFF

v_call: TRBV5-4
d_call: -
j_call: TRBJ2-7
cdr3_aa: CASSSRFSYEQYF

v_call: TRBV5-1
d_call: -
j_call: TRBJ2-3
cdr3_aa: CASSRQALFTDTQYF

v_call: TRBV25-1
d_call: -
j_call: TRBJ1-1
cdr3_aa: CASGWRGRSNTEAFF

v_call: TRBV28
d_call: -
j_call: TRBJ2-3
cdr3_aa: CASRAGGPTQYF

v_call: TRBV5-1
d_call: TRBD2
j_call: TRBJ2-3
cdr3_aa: CASTWTSSATDTQYF

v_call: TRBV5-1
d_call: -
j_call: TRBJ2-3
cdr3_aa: CASSLGWGGSADTQYF

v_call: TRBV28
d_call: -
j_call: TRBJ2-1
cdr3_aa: CASRRGTAGVSENEQFF

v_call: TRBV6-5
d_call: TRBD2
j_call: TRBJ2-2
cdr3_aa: CASRGLAGELFF

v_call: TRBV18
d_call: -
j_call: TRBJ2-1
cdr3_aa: CASSGAANNEQFF

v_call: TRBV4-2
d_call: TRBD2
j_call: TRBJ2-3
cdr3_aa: CASSQPGHPGAGEVDTQYF

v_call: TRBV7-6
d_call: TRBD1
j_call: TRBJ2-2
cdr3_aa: CASSLGQGVNTGELFF

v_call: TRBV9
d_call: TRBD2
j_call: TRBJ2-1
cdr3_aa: CASSVPGTSGGRSNNEQFF

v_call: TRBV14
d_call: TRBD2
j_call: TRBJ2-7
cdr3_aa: CASSQERGLAGGRREQYF

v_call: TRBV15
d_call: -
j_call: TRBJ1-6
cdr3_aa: CATSRDAGTAPLHF

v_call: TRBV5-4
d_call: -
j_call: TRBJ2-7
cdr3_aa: CASSLARQGEQYF

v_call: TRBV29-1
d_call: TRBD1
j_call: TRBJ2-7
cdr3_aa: CSVEDLGQGAIGEQYF

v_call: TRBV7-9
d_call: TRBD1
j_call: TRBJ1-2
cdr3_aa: CASSPGQGYGYTF

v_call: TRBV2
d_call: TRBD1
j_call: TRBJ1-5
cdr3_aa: CASKGTGQYQPQHF

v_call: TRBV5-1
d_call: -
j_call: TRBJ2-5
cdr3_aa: CASSLGGIAVQETQYF

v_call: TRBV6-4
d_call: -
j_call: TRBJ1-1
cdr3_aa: CASGQTANTEAFF